One and the same sample provided the 28 T cell receptor beta chains below, sequenced in a study of blood T cell repertoires in COVID-19. Only in-frame clones appear in the TCRdb table, and some are missing; sequencing was by immunoSEQ multiplex PCR. This sample yields hundreds of thousands of clones, of which about 89% are seen a single time; around 1.6% belongs to the top ten. Sequencing was carried out using peripheral blood. These receptors came from a woman aged 55-69 years who had recovered from COVID-19.

This chain uses TRBV7-8 with TRBJ2-2; D is uncertain. Germline V CDR1 and CDR2: SGHVS, FQNEAQ. Trimming stripped 5 bases from V and 0 bases from J, with 7 bases between. The CDR3 consists of 14 residues. This chain's CDR3 is CASSRLTNTGELFF. CDR3 nucleotide sequence: TGTGCCAGCAGCCGACTTACGAACACCGGGGAGCTGTTTTTT.

The chain uses TRBV7-9 and TRBJ2-1; 9 bases are a match to TRBD2. Germline loops: CDR1 SEHNR, CDR2 FQNEAQ (reference sequence). V shed 3 bases and J 4 bases; nucleotides not matched to a gene: 4. This CDR3 comprises 15 residues. CDR3 sequence: CASSFLAGFYNEQFF. The CDR3 nucleotides are TGTGCCAGCAGCTTTCTAGCGGGGTTTTACAATGAGCAGTTCTTC.

This sequence joins TRBV28 and TRBJ2-1; 10 nucleotides line up with TRBD2. In germline, CDR1 is MDHEN, CDR2 SYDVKM. This CDR3 contains 16 residues. J gave up 2 bases and V 2 bases, and 3 bases lay outside the gene matches. Written as DNA, the CDR3 is TGTGCCAGCAGTTTAATAAGCGGGGGGGCCTACAATGAGCAGTTCTTC. It yields the protein CASSLISGGAYNEQFF.

The genes are TRBV9 and TRBJ1-5; no clear D gene. The germline V gene has CDR1 SGDLS and CDR2 YYNGEE. Between the trimmed V and J ends, which lost 4 bases and 7 bases, there was a span of 12 bases. The CDR3 is 13 amino acids. DNA of the CDR3: TGTGCCAGCAGCTCTACGGGGTTCCAGCCCCAGCATTTT. Translating it yields CASSSTGFQPQHF.

As concerns this clone: An end of the junction does not agree with germline; a read error may underlie this. The chain links TRBV6-5 to TRBJ1-4; 7 nucleotides agree with TRBD1. The germline V gene encodes CDR1 MNHEY and CDR2 SVGAGI. The CDR3 is made up of 15 amino acids. CDR3 nucleotides: TGTGCCAGCAGCTACTCAGGGGGTATTGATGAAAAACTGTTTTTT. Amino acid sequence: CASSYSGGIDEKLFF.

V gene TRBV6-5 combines with J gene TRBJ1-5; D may be TRBD1 (5 bases). Looked up from germline, CDR1 is MNHEY and CDR2 is SVGAGI. The length of the CDR3 is 14 residues. Between the trimmed V and J ends, which lost 5 bases and 3 bases, there was a span of 11 bases. The CDR3 region is CASSPREPNQPQHF. The CDR3 bases are TGTGCCAGCAGTCCCAGGGAACCCAATCAGCCCCAGCATTTT.

This chain links TRBV2 with TRBJ1-2; 7 nucleotides agree with TRBD1. V gave up 8 bases and J gave up 8 bases; unmatched junction bases: 11. Germline V gene sequence: CDR1 SNHLY, CDR2 FYNNEI. The CDR3 is 13 amino acids. The CDR3 DNA reads TGTGCCAGCGAGACAGGGCAGGCGTGGGGCTACACCTTC. Its protein is CASETGQAWGYTF.

This chain joins TRBV9 and TRBJ2-3; D is undetermined. Germline CDR1 is SGDLS and CDR2 is YYNGEE. With 0 bases removed from V and 2 bases from J, the gap between germline ends came to 10 bases. The CDR3 is 15 residues long. CDR3 coding DNA: TGTGCCAGCAGCGTAGGTCTAGTTACCACAGATACGCAGTATTTT. Translation: CASSVGLVTTDTQYF.

The V gene is TRBV9, the J gene TRBJ2-2; TRBD2 aligns across 7 bases. Germline V gene data show CDR1 as SGDLS and CDR2 as YYNGEE. V lost 4 bases, J lost 7 bases, and 13 bases stayed unmatched. The CDR3 runs 16 residues. The CDR3 reads CASSSRDYYGGGELFF. In nucleotides, the CDR3 is TGTGCCAGCAGCTCTCGGGACTATTATGGGGGCGGGGAGCTGTTTTTT.

The V call is TRBV5-4, the J call TRBJ2-5; D ambiguous. Looked up from germline, CDR1 is SGHNT and CDR2 is YYREEE (reference sequence). The V end was cut by 0 bases, the J end by 5 bases, with 8 bases between. CDR3 length: 13 residues. The CDR3 nucleotides are TGTGCCAGCAGCTTGGGAGGTGGGGAGACCCAGTACTTC. It translates to CASSLGGGETQYF.

The chain carries TRBV24-1 and TRBJ2-5; 9 bases are shared with TRBD2. The germline CDR1 and CDR2 sequences are KGHDR and SFDVKD. There are 16 residues in the CDR3. The V and J ends lost 6 bases and 3 bases, in that order; junction bases with no gene match: 10. The CDR3 sequence is CATSKTSGTFKETQYF. CDR3 DNA sequence: TGTGCCACCAGTAAGACTAGCGGTACTTTTAAAGAGACCCAGTACTTC.

The chain is built from TRBV4-1 and TRBJ2-2; the D gene is possibly TRBD2 (5 bases). V lost 3 bases and J 7 bases, leaving 12 bases between the germline ends. Germline V gene sequence: CDR1 MGHRA, CDR2 YSYEKL. This CDR3 has 14 residues. The DNA for the CDR3 is TGCGCCAGCAGCCAGTATAGCGCCGGCGGGGAGCTGTTTTTT. Residues: CASSQYSAGGELFF.

This clone has just one count. V gene TRBV13 combines with J gene TRBJ1-1, with D possibly TRBD1 on 6 matching bases. The V gene lost 6 bases and the J gene lost 2 bases, with 19 bases spanning the gap. Germline CDR1 reads PRHDT; CDR2 reads FYEKMQ (reference sequence). CDR3 length: 16 residues. This CDR3 reads CASRLLQGQANTEAFF. CDR3 bases: TGTGCCAGCAGGCTCCTCCAGGGGCAGGCAAACACTGAAGCTTTCTTT.

This clone was observed once. This sequence joins TRBV28 and TRBJ1-2, with D possibly matching TRBD1 (5 bases). CDR3 length: 14 residues. Germline V gene lookup returns CDR1 MDHEN and CDR2 SYDVKM. Between the trimmed V and J ends, which lost 4 bases and 7 bases, there was a span of 16 bases. The CDR3 DNA is TGTGCCAGCAGTTCCCCCCCGCTTACAGGTGGCTACACCTTC. This gives the protein CASSSPPLTGGYTF.

The chain employs TRBV7-2 and TRBJ2-7; tentatively, D is TRBD2 (6 bases). This CDR3 has 16 amino acids. Trimming removed 5 bases at V and 3 bases at J, with 20 bases between. The germline V gene has CDR1 SGHTA and CDR2 FQGNSA. The CDR3 nucleotides read TGTGCCAGCAGCCCCCAAGCGGAGGGCGGCCTCTACGAGCAGTACTTC. It yields the protein CASSPQAEGGLYEQYF.

The chain joins TRBV3-1 (or the pseudogene TRBV3-2) to TRBJ1-1; TRBD1 is a possible D gene (5 bases). V was clipped by 5 bases and J by 10 bases, with 14 bases between them. This CDR3 is 12 amino acids long. Germline V gene sequence: CDR1 LGHDT, CDR2 YNNKEL (reference sequence). CDR3 sequence (DNA): TGTGCCAGCAGCGTAGTGGGTACAGGAGCTTTCTTT. Encoded protein: CASSVVGTGAFF.

V is TRBV5-1 and J is TRBJ2-5; perhaps TRBD2 as D (5 bases). The V and J ends lost 0 bases and 5 bases respectively, with 17 bases between them. This CDR3 has 16 residues. Looked up from germline, CDR1 is SGHRS and CDR2 is YFSETQ. CDR3 residues: CASSLGPGSLGETQYF. Written as DNA, the CDR3 is TGCGCCAGCAGCTTGGGTCCGGGGTCACTCGGTGAGACCCAGTACTTC.

This sequence joins TRBV11-3 and TRBJ1-1; 8 bases map to TRBD1. J gave up 5 bases and V 3 bases, and 2 bases lay outside the gene matches. Germline CDR1 reads SGHNT; CDR2 reads YENEEA. CDR3 size: 13 residues. The CDR3 DNA reads as TGTGCCAGCAGCTTGAACAGGGGGACTGAAGCTTTCTTT. It is translated as CASSLNRGTEAFF.

The chain employs TRBV29-1 and TRBJ1-5; no firm D call. The germline CDR1 and CDR2 sequences are SQVTM and ANQGSEA. The CDR3 consists of 13 residues. V was trimmed by 4 bases and J by 4 bases, leaving 11 bases between them. The CDR3 nucleotides are TGCAGCGTTGGCACAGAGAAGAATCAGCCCCAGCATTTT. The encoded protein is CSVGTEKNQPQHF. Supplemented by reference TRBV29-1 and TRBJ1-5, the full variable domain reads SAVISQKPSRDICQRGTSLTIQCQVDSQVTMMFWYRQQPGQSLTLIATANQGSEATYESGFVIDKFPISRPNLTFSTLTVSNMSPEDSSIYLCSVGTEKNQPQHFGDGTRLSIL.

This chain uses TRBV7-8 with TRBJ1-2, with TRBD1 matching 7 bases. Unmatched junction bases numbered 9, after V lost 4 bases and J lost 7 bases. The CDR3 spans 14 residues. The V gene's germline CDR1 is SGHVS and CDR2 FQNEAQ. CDR3 DNA sequence: TGTGCCAGCAGCTCCTACGACAGGGCTGGTGGCTACACCTTC. Protein: CASSSYDRAGGYTF.

This chain connects TRBV5-1 to TRBJ1-2; tentatively, D is TRBD1 (6 bases). V lost 4 bases to trimming and J lost 3 bases, with 22 bases between them. The germline gives CDR1 SGHRS, CDR2 YFSETQ. This CDR3 comprises 17 residues. CDR3 residues: CASSQQGLTAGDYGYTF. The CDR3 DNA is TGCGCCAGCAGCCAACAGGGATTAACGGCGGGGGACTATGGCTACACCTTC.

The V gene is TRBV28, the J gene TRBJ2-7; the D gene is possibly TRBD1 (6 bases). Trimming shortened V by 5 bases and J by 5 bases, and 13 bases separated the two germline ends. Germline CDR1 is MDHEN and CDR2 is SYDVKM. The length of the CDR3 is 13 residues. The CDR3 DNA is TGTGCCAGCAGTCCTACAGGGCGCCACGAGCAGTACTTC. Translated: CASSPTGRHEQYF.

In its sample, this clone was seen once. The chain carries TRBV5-6 and TRBJ1-4; TRBD1 matches at 9 bases. Trimming took 5 bases from V and 8 from J; bases not matched to a gene: 10. The germline CDR1 and CDR2 sequences are SGHDT and YYEEEE. The CDR3 extends over 15 amino acids. CDR3 protein: CASRGQGSEGEKLFF. CDR3 sequence (DNA): TGTGCCAGCAGGGGACAGGGTTCGGAGGGGGAAAAACTGTTTTTT.

The V gene is TRBV4-3, the J gene TRBJ2-2; TRBD1 might be the D (5 bases). The CDR3 is made up of 14 amino acids. The V and J ends lost 3 bases and 1 base respectively, with 6 bases between them. Germline V gene lookup returns CDR1 LGHNA and CDR2 YSLEER. The CDR3 sequence is CASSHGQNTGELFF. The CDR3 coding sequence is TGCGCCAGCAGCCACGGACAGAACACCGGGGAGCTGTTTTTT.

The V and J genes are TRBV5-1 and TRBJ2-3; 10 bases are shared with TRBD2. The germline CDR1 and CDR2 sequences are SGHRS and YFSETQ. With V trimmed by 2 bases and J by 1 base, 10 bases remained unmatched. CDR3 size: 18 residues. CDR3 in amino acids: CASSFGLAALQGTDTQYF. DNA for the CDR3: TGCGCCAGCAGCTTTGGACTAGCGGCCCTCCAGGGCACAGATACGCAGTATTTT.

The rearrangement links TRBV7-2 to TRBJ2-7, with D possibly being TRBD2 (6 bases). CDR1 is SGHTA and CDR2 is FQGNSA in the germline V gene. The CDR3 length is 15 residues. Trimming stripped 2 bases from V and 2 bases from J, with 13 bases between. The CDR3 bases are TGTGCCAGCAGCTTATCTCAGGGACTTACCTACGAGCAGTACTTC. Its protein is CASSLSQGLTYEQYF. Full variable domain (remainder filled in from reference TRBV7-2 and TRBJ2-7): GAGVSQSPSNKVTEKGKDVELRCDPISGHTALYWYRQSLGQGLEFLIYFQGNSAPDKSGLPSDRFSAERTGGSVSTLTIQRTQQEDSAVYLCASSLSQGLTYEQYFGPGTRLTVT.

This chain joins TRBV19 and TRBJ1-2, with TRBD1 identical over 10 bases. The V segment lost 4 bases and the J segment 3 bases; nucleotides outside the gene matches: 5. The CDR3 extends over 15 amino acids. Germline V gene data show CDR1 as LNHDA and CDR2 as SQIVND (reference sequence). The CDR3 is CASSSLGQGDYGYTF. Written as DNA, the CDR3 is TGTGCCAGTAGTAGCCTCGGACAGGGGGACTATGGCTACACCTTC.

This sequence joins TRBV11-3 and TRBJ2-1; 7 bases agree with TRBD2. Germline lookup yields CDR1 SGHNT and CDR2 YENEEA. Trimming cost V 3 bases and J 9 bases; bases outside gene matches: 5. This CDR3 is built from 13 residues. The CDR3 protein is CASSFTSVGEQFF. DNA of the CDR3: TGTGCCAGCAGCTTTACTAGCGTTGGTGAGCAGTTCTTC.